Listed below are T cell receptor beta chains from one sample, sequenced in a study of identifying expanded T cells in peripheral blood. Some clones are missing from TCRdb's copy, which holds only in-frame ones; the method was immunoSEQ multiplex PCR. The sample holds 50,000 to 60,000 clones, around 83% seen once. The material sequenced was blood. The receptors derive from a person aged 18-69 years in good health. Each CDR3 is given with its conserved first and last residue. The D gene is left open where the match is weak. Size is stated for part of the rows, as once, few or many counts, or as a class when the clone is expanded.

D gene,V gene,clone size,J gene,CDR3 DNA,CDR3 protein
TRBD1,TRBV19,NA,TRBJ1-1,TGTGCCAGTAGTATTTCCGGGGACAGGGGGTATCCCAACACTGAAGCTTTCTTT,CASSISGDRGYPNTEAFF
TRBD1,TRBV9,NA,TRBJ1-5,TGTGCCAGCAGCGTTGGCCCAGGGGGCGATAGGGCCCAGCATTTT,CASSVGPGGDRAQHF
NA,TRBV5-4,NA,TRBJ2-3,TGTGCCAGCAGCTTGCCCCCAGATACGCAGTATTTT,CASSLPPDTQYF
NA,TRBV6-5,NA,TRBJ1-4,TGTGCCAGCAGTTACTCGAGGAAGGGAGGGGAAAAACTGTTTTTT,CASSYSRKGGEKLFF
NA,TRBV5-6,NA,TRBJ1-1,TGTGCCAGCAGCTTGGGGGGGAAGGTCGCTTTCTTT,CASSLGGKVAFF
TRBD1,TRBV4-1,NA,TRBJ1-4,TGCGCCAGCAGCCTCCCGGGACAGGGAGGTGAAAAACTGTTTTTT,CASSLPGQGGEKLFF
NA,TRBV7-9,NA,TRBJ2-7,TGTGCCAGCAGCTCGACAGACTACGAGCAGTACTTC,CASSSTDYEQYF
NA,TRBV10-3,few,TRBJ1-2,TGTGCCACCTCACAGGTCCCCACTAACTATGGCTACACCTTC,CATSQVPTNYGYTF
NA,TRBV25-1,NA,TRBJ1-5,TGTGCCAGCTCGGGGGGACGACAGCCCCAGCATTTT,CASSGGRQPQHF
NA,TRBV5-1,NA,TRBJ2-5,TGCGCCAGCTCCCGAGGGGGGACCCAGTACTTC,CASSRGGTQYF
NA,TRBV6-6,NA,TRBJ2-1,TGTGCCAGCAGAGGCGCGGAGGCCTACAATGAGCAGTTCTTC,CASRGAEAYNEQFF
TRBD1,TRBV5-4,NA,TRBJ1-6,TGTGCCAGCAGCTTGAAGGACAGGGGAAATAATTCACCCCTCCACTTT,CASSLKDRGNNSPLHF
TRBD2,TRBV19,NA,TRBJ2-2,TGTGCCAGCACTAGCGTAGCGGGAGGGGAAACCGGGGAGCTGTTTTTT,CASTSVAGGETGELFF
NA,TRBV6-1,NA,TRBJ1-2,TGTGCCAGCAGTGAGTGGGGGGCACTCGTGGCAGGGTCCAACACCTTC,CASSEWGALVAGSNTF
NA,TRBV7-9,once,TRBJ1-3,TGTGCCAGCAGCTTAGGTCCGTCAGGGGCCCGCTCTGGAAACACCATATATTTT,CASSLGPSGARSGNTIYF
TRBD2,TRBV7-9,NA,TRBJ2-3,TGTGCCAGCAGCTTAGAACTAGCGGGGGGTTTAGATACGCAGTATTTT,CASSLELAGGLDTQYF
NA,TRBV30,NA,TRBJ2-6,TGTGCCTGGAGTCGGGACTCTGGGGCCAACGTCCTGACTTTC,CAWSRDSGANVLTF
TRBD2,TRBV19,NA,TRBJ2-2,TGTGCCAGTAGTCGGGTAGCGGGAGCCGGGGAGCTGTTTTTT,CASSRVAGAGELFF
NA,TRBV9,NA,TRBJ2-2,TGTGCCAGCAGCGTAGCTGGGGACGGGGAGCTGTTTTTT,CASSVAGDGELFF
TRBD1,TRBV11-3,NA,TRBJ1-3,TGTGCCAGCGGTTCATCGATATGGGTTTACAGGGGAACTACCGTAAACACCATATATTTT,CASGSSIWVYRGTTVNTIYF
NA,TRBV2,NA,TRBJ2-5,TGTGCCAGCAGCCAGGGTACGTCTGGGTCGGGCCTAGAGACCCAGTACTTC,CASSQGTSGSGLETQYF
NA,TRBV6-1,NA,TRBJ2-3,TGTGCCAGCAGTGTGGGGACAACTAGCACAGATACGCAGTATTTT,CASSVGTTSTDTQYF
NA,TRBV30,NA,TRBJ1-2,TGTGCCTGGAGTGTAGGTCAGATCTCTAACTATGGCTACACCTTC,CAWSVGQISNYGYTF
TRBD1,TRBV9,NA,TRBJ1-2,TGTGCCAGCAGCCCAGGGGGAAGTCTAGGCTACACCTTC,CASSPGGSLGYTF
NA,TRBV18,NA,TRBJ1-2,TGTGCCAGCTCACCACGATTGCCATTTTGGGGGCCGAGCGGGGGTTTTAACTATGGCTACACCTTC,CASSPRLPFWGPSGGFNYGYTF
NA,TRBV7-8,NA,TRBJ2-7,TGTGCCAGCAGCTTAACCTTCTACGAGCAGTACTTC,CASSLTFYEQYF
NA,TRBV21-1,NA,TRBJ2-7,TGTGCCAGCATCCCCTCCTGGGGGATCTGTTACCACGAGCAGTACTTC,CASIPSWGICYHEQYF
TRBD1,TRBV9,NA,TRBJ2-5,TGTGCCAGCAGCGTAGAAACAGGGGGGAAGACCCAGTACTTC,CASSVETGGKTQYF
NA,TRBV29-1,NA,TRBJ1-1,TGCAGCGTTAGGGCAGCGATGAACACTGAAGCTTTCTTT,CSVRAAMNTEAFF
NA,TRBV18,once,TRBJ2-5,TGTGCCAGCTCACCATCTCCCGGCGAGACCCAGTACTTC,CASSPSPGETQYF
NA,TRBV7-9,NA,TRBJ1-3,TGTGCCAGCAGCTTACGAGGTTCTGGCCGCTCTGGAAACACCATATATTTT,CASSLRGSGRSGNTIYF
NA,TRBV6-1,NA,TRBJ2-3,TGTGCCAGCAGTGAAGCGGGACTCGGGAGCACAGATACGCAGTATTTT,CASSEAGLGSTDTQYF
NA,TRBV15,once,TRBJ1-2,TGTGCCACCAGCAGAAGGACCTACTATGGCTACACCTTC,CATSRRTYYGYTF
NA,TRBV14,NA,TRBJ2-1,TGTGCCAGCAGCCAAGTAGAGATGTATGAGCAGTTCTTC,CASSQVEMYEQFF
TRBD2,TRBV5-1,NA,TRBJ2-5,TGCGCCAGCAGCTTGGGACTAGCGGGGGGGCGAGAGACCCAGTACTTC,CASSLGLAGGRETQYF
NA,TRBV9,NA,TRBJ1-2,TGTGCCAGCAGCGCAGGGAACTATGGCTACACCTTC,CASSAGNYGYTF
NA,TRBV2,once,TRBJ1-1,TGTGCCAGCAGTAAAGGACAGAGTGAAGCTTTCTTT,CASSKGQSEAFF
NA,TRBV19,NA,TRBJ2-7,TGTGCCAGTAGAGGCACGAGCTACGAGCAGTACTTC,CASRGTSYEQYF
NA,TRBV7-2,NA,TRBJ1-5,TGTGCCAGCAGCTTGATGGGACGGAAAAATCAGCCCCAGCATTTT,CASSLMGRKNQPQHF
NA,TRBV2,few,TRBJ1-3,TGTGCCAGTCGACAGACCTCTGGAAACACCATATATTTT,CASRQTSGNTIYF
NA,TRBV7-2,once,TRBJ1-5,TGTGCCAGCAGCCCCATGGAGGTTCAGCCCCAGCATTTT,CASSPMEVQPQHF
NA,TRBV5-1,few,TRBJ1-1,TGCGCCAGCAGCTCCGTACAGGGTTTGAACACTGAAGCTTTCTTT,CASSSVQGLNTEAFF
NA,TRBV5-1,NA,TRBJ2-3,TGCGCCAGCAGCCCCTCCTCGCCGACAGATACGCAGTATTTT,CASSPSSPTDTQYF